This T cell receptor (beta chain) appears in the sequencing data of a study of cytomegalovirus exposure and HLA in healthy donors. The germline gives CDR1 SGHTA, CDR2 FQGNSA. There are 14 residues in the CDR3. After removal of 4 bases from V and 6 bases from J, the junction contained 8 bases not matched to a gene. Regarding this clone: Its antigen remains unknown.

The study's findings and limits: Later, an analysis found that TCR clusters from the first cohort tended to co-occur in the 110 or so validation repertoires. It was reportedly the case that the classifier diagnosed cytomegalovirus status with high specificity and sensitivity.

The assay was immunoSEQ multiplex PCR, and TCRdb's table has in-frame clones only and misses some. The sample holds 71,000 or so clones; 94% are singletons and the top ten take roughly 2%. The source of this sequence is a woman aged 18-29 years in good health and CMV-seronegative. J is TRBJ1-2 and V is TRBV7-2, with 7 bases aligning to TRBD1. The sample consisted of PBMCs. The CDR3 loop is CASSSLGQIHGYTF. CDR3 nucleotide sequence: TGTGCCAGCAGCTCCTTGGGACAGATCCATGGCTACACCTTC.